These 22 T cell receptor beta chains share one sample of origin, sequenced in a study of CD8 T cells in ankylosing spondylitis. Overall study findings and caveats: Seemingly characteristic of ankylosing spondylitis blood was a TCR beta motif consisting of about 8 highly homologous variants.

These receptors lack a known antigen. TCRdb re-called the 5' RACE reads with MiXCR, one entry per CDR3 protein. The sample has about 90,000 distinct CDR3 sequences, just under 9% seen once. Sample: blood, either unsorted or a sorted T cell fraction (not recorded which). The receptor set was obtained from a male donor with ankylosing spondylitis.

This clonotype occurred many times. The CDR3 bases are TGCAGTGCTCCTGACTCTGGAAACACCATATATTTT. Translated: CSAPDSGNTIYF. This rearrangement joins TRBV20-1 to TRBJ1-3; D is ambiguous. V dropped 5 bases and J dropped 0 bases, with 5 bases sitting between them. The CDR3 loop spans 12 amino acids. The germline V gene has CDR1 DFQATT and CDR2 SNEGSKA (reference sequence).

This clonotype has a handful of counts. The chain combines TRBV27 with TRBJ2-2; perhaps TRBD1 as D (5 bases). Trimming removed 4 bases from V and 6 bases from J, with 9 bases in between. Germline V gene sequence: CDR1 MNHEY, CDR2 SMNVEV (reference sequence). This CDR3 comprises 13 residues. CDR3 sequence: CASSYSGSGELFF. The CDR3 nucleotides read TGTGCCAGCAGTTATTCAGGGTCCGGGGAGCTGTTTTTT.

This clonotype has just a few counts. The CDR3 protein is CASSAGQGNTGELFF. The CDR3 bases are TGTGCCAGCAGCGCGGGCCAGGGGAACACCGGGGAGCTGTTTTTT. V usage is TRBV7-8 and J usage is TRBJ2-2; either TRBD1 or TRBD2 may supply D (5 bases each). V was clipped by 5 bases and J by 1 base, with 11 bases between them. This CDR3 region has 15 residues. From germline, CDR1 is SGHVS and CDR2 FQNEAQ.

The table lists this clonotype with many counts. This chain connects TRBV12-3 or TRBV12-4 to TRBJ1-5; 12 bases agree with TRBD1. V trimming: 6 bases; J trimming: 0 bases; junction bases outside the gene matches: 9. The CDR3 runs 18 residues. The CDR3 region has the DNA TGTGCCAGCAGACCCGGGACAGGGGGCTTTTATAGCAATCAGCCCCAGCATTTT. Its protein is CASRPGTGGFYSNQPQHF.

This clonotype came up a few times. The CDR3 DNA follows: TGTGCCAGCAGTTACGGGACAGGGCTAAAGTATACGCAGTATTTT. Its protein product is CASSYGTGLKYTQYF. The genes are TRBV27 and TRBJ2-3; 9 nucleotides align to TRBD1. V was clipped by 4 bases and J by 7 bases; unmatched bases: 9. The germline gives CDR1 MNHEY, CDR2 SMNVEV (reference sequence). The CDR3 sequence is 15 residues long.

At least ten counts were recorded for this clonotype. This rearrangement joins TRBV29-1 to TRBJ2-1; TRBD2 aligns across 13 bases. Germline CDR1 reads SQVTM; CDR2 reads ANQGSEA. The CDR3 has 18 residues. V was pared by 4 bases and J by 7 bases, with 16 bases of the junction left unmatched. CDR3 sequence: CSVVGLAGIQGWQNEQFF. The CDR3 bases are TGCAGCGTTGTGGGACTAGCGGGAATCCAGGGTTGGCAAAATGAGCAGTTCTTC.

This clonotype was observed at least ten times. V is TRBV20-1 and J is TRBJ2-3; 7 nucleotides line up with TRBD2. Looked up from germline, CDR1 is DFQATT and CDR2 is SNEGSKA (reference sequence). The CDR3 extends over 15 amino acids. Germline trimming cut 5 bases from V and 2 bases from J; bases unmatched to any gene: 10. The CDR3 sequence: CSARLGLELTDTQYF. The CDR3 coding sequence is TGCAGTGCTCGTCTCGGACTAGAGCTCACAGATACGCAGTATTTT.

CDR3 region: CATSDLNRYYGYTF. The CDR3 DNA is TGTGCCACCAGTGATTTGAACCGATACTATGGCTACACCTTC. This chain links TRBV24-1 with TRBJ1-2, with unresolved D. This CDR3 is built from 14 residues. Germline V gives CDR1 KGHDR, CDR2 SFDVKD. Trimming left V 0 bases short and J 3 bases short, with 7 bases between.

The chain combines TRBV4-1 with TRBJ1-5; D is unclear. V was trimmed by 0 bases and J by 3 bases, leaving 9 bases between them. The CDR3 contains 15 residues. Germline CDR1 is MGHRA and CDR2 is YSYEKL. Here the CDR3 reads CASSQDGRDNQPQHF. CDR3 DNA sequence: TGCGCCAGCAGCCAAGACGGCCGCGACAATCAGCCCCAGCATTTT.

This clonotype showed up many times. CDR3 amino acids: CASSLEGAPGNTIYF. For the CDR3, the DNA is TGTGCCAGCAGCTTAGAAGGAGCGCCTGGAAACACCATATATTTT. The genes are TRBV7-9 and TRBJ1-3; D is unresolved. The V and J ends lost 1 base and 2 bases respectively, with 9 bases between them. CDR1 is SEHNR and CDR2 is FQNEAQ in the germline V gene (reference sequence). The CDR3 is 15 amino acids.

This clonotype was seen a few times. The rearrangement uses TRBV27 and TRBJ2-5; TRBD1 aligns across 7 bases. Germline trimming cut 0 bases from V and 3 bases from J; bases unmatched to any gene: 7. This CDR3 is 16 amino acids long. Germline V lookup: CDR1 MNHEY, CDR2 SMNVEV (reference sequence). CDR3 residues: CASSLSRTGVEETQYF. For the CDR3, the DNA is TGTGCCAGCAGTTTATCACGGACAGGAGTTGAAGAGACCCAGTACTTC.

The chain couples TRBV20-1 to TRBJ1-2; the D gene is possibly TRBD1 (6 bases). From germline, CDR1 is DFQATT and CDR2 SNEGSKA (reference sequence). The CDR3 has 13 residues. Trimming shortened V by 0 bases and J by 5 bases, and 10 bases separated the two germline ends. CDR3 in amino acids: CSARDTGQYGYTF. The CDR3 coding sequence is TGCAGTGCTAGAGACACAGGGCAATATGGCTACACCTTC.

This clonotype was counted many times. The chain links TRBV20-1 to TRBJ1-1; D is unclear. V lost 0 bases and J lost 13, with 15 bases in between. CDR3 size: 12 residues. Looked up from germline, CDR1 is DFQATT and CDR2 is SNEGSKA (reference sequence). DNA of the CDR3: TGCAGTGCTAGAGATAAAGAGATCGGCTTTTTCTTT. As protein: CSARDKEIGFFF.

In DNA form, the CDR3 reads TGTGCCAGTCGGGGGAGTGGGGGCAACTATGGCTACACCTTC. It encodes CASRGSGGNYGYTF. The chain combines TRBV19 with TRBJ1-2, with a possible D match to TRBD1 (6 bases). V gave up 8 bases and J gave up 2 bases, with 15 bases separating them. CDR3 length: 14 amino acids. Germline V lookup: CDR1 LNHDA, CDR2 SQIVND (reference sequence).

There are a few counts of this clonotype. V is TRBV15 and J is TRBJ2-7; D remains ambiguous. The CDR3 contains 13 residues. V shed 6 bases and J shed 4 bases, with 13 bases lying between them. The germline V gene has CDR1 LNHNV and CDR2 YYDKDF (reference sequence). CDR3 bases: TGTGCCACCAGTGGAATATGGGGATACGAGCAGTACTTC. This sequence encodes CATSGIWGYEQYF.

V usage is TRBV10-2 and J usage is TRBJ2-7; D gene ambiguous. This CDR3 comprises 13 residues. Trimming took off 4 bases at V and 2 bases at J, with 9 bases between the two ends. Germline V gives CDR1 WSHSY, CDR2 SAAADI. The DNA for the CDR3 is TGCGCCAGCAGTGTGTATGGGACCTACGAGCAGTACGTC. Protein sequence: CASSVYGTYEQYV.

The sample holds a few counts of this clonotype. The CDR3 sequence: CSVEREGYGYTF. The CDR3, as DNA: TGCAGCGTTGAGCGGGAGGGATATGGCTACACCTTC. The chain employs TRBV29-1 and TRBJ1-2; D gene uncertain. Germline CDR1 and CDR2: SQVTM and ANQGSEA. Trimming cost V 3 bases and J 5 bases, with 10 bases left between them. The CDR3 is 12 residues long.

This clonotype was detected only a few times. The chain couples TRBV3-1 to TRBJ2-1; tentative D call: TRBD1 (5 bases). Deletions cut 4 bases from V and 1 base from J, with 14 bases between. There are 16 residues in the CDR3. Germline V lookup: CDR1 LGHDT, CDR2 YNNKEL (reference sequence). CDR3 nucleotide sequence: TGTGCCAGCAGCCTTACGGGTGGGGCGTCCTACAATGAGCAGTTCTTC. Translation: CASSLTGGASYNEQFF.

This clonotype was detected ten times or more. The CDR3 nucleotides read TGTGCCAGCAGCTTAGGAGCGGGAGGGTCCTACAATGAGCAGTTCTTC. Amino acid sequence: CASSLGAGGSYNEQFF. The chain links TRBV7-2 to TRBJ2-1; 10 bases align to TRBD2. Looked up from germline, CDR1 is SGHTA and CDR2 is FQGNSA. The CDR3 loop spans 16 amino acids. V gave up 1 base and J gave up 1 base; unmatched junction bases: 1.

There are many counts of this clonotype. The chain combines TRBV20-1 with TRBJ2-1; no definite D call. Trimming stripped 0 bases from V and 6 bases from J, with 15 bases between. CDR3 size: 15 residues. Germline CDR1 is DFQATT and CDR2 is SNEGSKA (reference sequence). The CDR3 protein is CSARDGFSWLNEQFF. The CDR3 bases are TGCAGTGCTAGAGATGGGTTTTCGTGGCTCAATGAGCAGTTCTTC.

The V gene is TRBV5-1, the J gene TRBJ1-4; tentative D call: TRBD1 (5 bases). V was trimmed by 3 bases and J by 2 bases, leaving 20 bases between them. Germline assignment: CDR1 SGHRS and CDR2 YFSETQ. This CDR3 region has 18 residues. The chain's CDR3 is CASSSDPQATMTNEKLFF. The CDR3 DNA follows: TGCGCCAGCAGCTCAGATCCACAGGCTACGATGACTAATGAAAAACTGTTTTTT.

The rearrangement joins TRBV6-5 to TRBJ1-5; D gene unclear. Germline V gene lookup returns CDR1 MNHEY and CDR2 SVGAGI. This CDR3 comprises 18 residues. V was cut by 2 bases and J by 2 bases, with 19 bases left in between. CDR3 sequence (DNA): TGTGCCAGCAGTTACGCCGAAAGGAGGGTTGGAGGCAATCAGCCCCAGCATTTT. It translates to CASSYAERRVGGNQPQHF.